These T cell receptor beta chains were read from a single sample in a study of T cells after yellow fever vaccination. TCRdb reprocessed the 5' RACE reads with MiXCR, giving one entry per CDR3 protein. The sample lists 40,000 or so distinct CDR3 sequences, roughly 7% occurring once. Material: CD8+ T cells not binding an NS4B(214-222) dextramer, sorted from PBMCs, obtained 45 days after the yellow fever booster vaccination. The receptors here all came from a man aged 25 to 40 who received the YFV17D yellow fever vaccine. Both conserved end residues are trimmed from each CDR3.

TRBJ2-7 12 TRBV5-1 ASSPGQGVYEQY
TRBJ2-2 13 TRBV28 ASSFGPENTGELF
TRBJ2-1 15 TRBV4-1 ASSQILAEPSRNEQF
TRBJ2-1 13 TRBV7-2 ASSPGLAGYNEQF
TRBJ2-7 11 TRBV19 ASSWTEGYEQY
TRBJ2-7 12 TRBV10-1 ASSSSGNSYEQY
TRBJ2-3 13 TRBV6-2/TRBV6-3 ASSYSVQFTDTQY
TRBJ2-1 13 TRBV3-1 ASSQTGTVNNEQF
TRBJ2-3 14 TRBV19 ASSTGPHQGLGTQY
TRBJ2-1 13 TRBV9 ASSVASGPGDEQF
TRBJ2-5 12 TRBV29-1 SVDSVGLGETQY
TRBJ1-1 13 TRBV3-1 ASSRDLQMNTEAF
TRBJ2-2 14 TRBV30 AWMGTSGRNPGELF
TRBJ2-2 13 TRBV29-1 SVPWGEGRYGELF
TRBJ2-7 10 TRBV27 ASSFLGNEQY
TRBJ1-5 13 TRBV2 ASSEALFSGQLQH
TRBJ2-1 12 TRBV6-2/TRBV6-3 ASSLAGLNNEQF
TRBJ1-1 13 TRBV6-2/TRBV6-3 ASSWDRVANTEAF
TRBJ2-1 10 TRBV30 AWGDTYNEQF
TRBJ1-6 15 TRBV5-4 ASSSRDLSSYNSPLH
TRBJ2-7 12 TRBV2 ASSLGTGFYEQY
TRBJ2-1 13 TRBV7-8 ASSLAHWAYNEQF
TRBJ2-1 10 TRBV24-1 ATSDFANEQF
TRBJ1-1 15 TRBV12-5 ASGFIPWGENNTEAF
TRBJ2-1 14 TRBV29-1 SVDLGWPPGYNEQF
TRBJ2-3 12 TRBV28 ASSLAGSTDTQY
TRBJ1-2 10 TRBV27 ASSKTGSSYT
TRBJ2-2 12 TRBV6-5 ASSYSGNTGELF
TRBJ2-1 8 TRBV2 ASLLAQVF
TRBJ1-2 12 TRBV27 ASSFGSLVRGYT
TRBJ1-5 12 TRBV19 ATWDRSGDQPQH
TRBJ2-2 13 TRBV3-1 ASSQVGGYTGELF
TRBJ2-7 13 TRBV24-1 ATSDGTSGSYEQY
TRBJ2-7 12 TRBV12-3/TRBV12-4 ASSVLAASYEQY
TRBJ1-2 11 TRBV13 ASDRQGQDGYT
TRBJ2-1 12 TRBV7-7 ASSSGLAVNEQF
TRBJ2-6 14 TRBV28 ASSTSSGPRANVLT
TRBJ2-1 13 TRBV15 ATSRAVFGTNEQF
TRBJ1-5 12 TRBV29-1 SVDGGGPNQPQH
TRBJ2-7 13 TRBV15 ATSRVGDISYEQY
TRBJ2-1 13 TRBV24-1 ATSVGTSGSNEQF